The clone carrying this T cell receptor beta chain was counted only a few times. Each sample provided at least 6 micrograms of extracted total RNA. These data are taken from a study of blood T cells in healthy people across ages. At the level of the study: Template switching retrieved approximately one barcoded beta molecule for each two T cells.

A second PCR, run for roughly 7 to 11 cycles, used a sample-barcoded 5' primer plus a J-beta primer mix. Any given sample supplied a minimum of 2.5 million CDR3-containing paired-end reads. TCRdb ran MiXCR on the 5' RACE reads and lists one entry per CDR3 protein. Of about 1.8 million distinct CDR3 sequences in the sample, less than 50% were seen once. Germline V CDR1 and CDR2: DFQATT, SNEGSKA (reference sequence). V lost 2 bases, J lost 4 bases, and 15 bases lay in between. The CDR3 spans 14 residues. Sequenced material: blood. The receptor's source is a woman in her 40s in good health. This chain joins TRBV20-1 and TRBJ2-7; D not resolved. Written as DNA, the CDR3 is TGCAGTGCTAGATCTTCCATCCCCCCTTACGAGCAGTACTTC. Its translation is CSARSSIPPYEQYF.